This TCR beta chain was recovered during a study of blood T cell repertoires in COVID-19. Across the study: The study drew acute and convalescent COVID-19 samples from the United States, Italy and Spain. Sample material is recorded as cDNA or gDNA derived from T cells, B-cell-depleted T cells, or PBMCs.

Original handling: Using reference gene primer amplification, nucleated cell counts were estimated. The table came from immunoSEQ multiplex PCR; TCRdb's copy has only in-frame clones and leaves some out. That table gives V, J and clone size, and the DNA gave D and trimming. The sample lists approximately 470,000 clones; approximately 85% were seen once. This CDR3 is built from 15 residues. V trimming: 6 bases; J trimming: 1 base; junction bases outside the gene matches: 4. The germline V gene has CDR1 LGHNA and CDR2 YNFKEQ. The table lists this clone with a count of one. The rearrangement joins TRBV4-2 to TRBJ2-3; 10 positions agree with TRBD2. This receptor was taken from a human donor in a cohort sampled during active COVID-19. Sequenced sample: peripheral blood. For the CDR3, the DNA is TGTGCCAGCAGGCAGGGGACTAGCGGCACAGATACGCAGTATTTT. It translates to CASRQGTSGTDTQYF.